These 27 T cell receptor delta chains were sequenced from one sample in a study of γδ T cells in repeated Plasmodium falciparum infection. TCRdb re-called clones from the multiplex PCR reads using CATT. The table lists 70,000 to 95,000 delta-chain clones, 1.4% of them singletons. Gammadelta T cells were flow-sorted from PBMC into Vgamma9/Vdelta2+ and Vdelta2-negative populations for bulk analysis. Sequences were obtained from gamma-delta T cells from blood. The receptors come from a pool of human donors (malaria-infected and uninfected, not separated).

This clone was recorded many times. A read error is likely here: a far larger clone is one base away. The chain carries TRDV2 and TRDJ1; 8 bases match TRDD3. J was trimmed by 1 base and V by 0 bases; bases with no gene match: 9. Germline V gives CDR1 GEAIGNYY, CDR2 EKD. The CDR3 covers 17 residues. The CDR3, as DNA: TGTGCCTGTGACACCGTTGGGGGATCCGGGGCCACCGATAAACTCATCTTT. Protein product: CACDTVGGSGATDKLIF.

A remark on this clone: The protein that TCRdb holds for this DNA derives from a much larger clone and differs from the translated DNA at residue 17, which likely indicates a read error; the protein shown here is translated from the DNA. This chain uses TRDV1 with TRDJ1; TRDD3 matches 11 bases. Per the germline V gene, CDR1 is TSWWSYY and CDR2 is QGS. The CDR3 has 18 amino acids. CDR3 residues: CALGEHKYWGISTDKLTF. CDR3 DNA: TGTGCTCTTGGGGAACATAAGTACTGGGGGATAAGCACCGATAAACTCACCTTT.

This clone was detected a few times. A read error likely explains this, since a far larger clone differs by one base. This sample also contains other DNA sequences that code for the same CDR3. This chain connects TRDV2 to TRDJ1; TRDD3 is a possible D gene (5 bases). The CDR3 length is 16 residues. The germline V gene encodes CDR1 GEAIGNYY and CDR2 EKD. CDR3 loop: CACDTLGSKYTDKLIF. CDR3 coding DNA: TGTGCCTGTGACACCCTGGGATCTAAGTACACCGATAAACTCATCTTC.

In this sample, this clone turned up a few times. TCRdb records a much larger clone's protein for this DNA, with a difference at residue 6 that likely arises from a read error; the protein given is the translation of the DNA. The chain uses TRDV1 and TRDJ1; D is perhaps TRDD2 (6 bases). The J gene, missing from TCRdb, was assigned here through DNA to germline matching. The germline V gene has CDR1 TSWWSYY and CDR2 QGS. V lost 3 bases and J 7 bases, leaving 42 bases between the germline ends. The CDR3 covers 23 residues. The CDR3 is CALGDSPFLARVRGTNEGGKLIF. DNA of the CDR3: TGTGCTCTTGGGGATTCACCTTTCCTAGCCCGGGTAAGGGGTACCAACGAAGGGGGTAAACTCATCTTT.

This clone appeared a few times. The amino acid sequence in TCRdb belongs to a much larger clone and departs from this DNA's translation at residue 13, likely a sequencing read error; the sequence shown is translated from the DNA. V usage is TRDV2 and J usage is TRDJ1, with 7 bases matching TRDD3. TCRdb lists no J gene, so it was determined here by aligning the DNA to germline. This CDR3 has 17 residues. Germline values: CDR1 GEAIGNYY, CDR2 EKD. CDR3 coding DNA: TGTGCCTGTGACACCGTGGGGGAGGCCCCGAGAACCGCTAAACTCATCTTT. Protein sequence: CACDTVGEAPRTAKLIF.

This clone was seen a few times. A read error likely explains why the TCRdb protein, taken from a much larger clone, differs from this DNA's translation at residue 9; the protein shown is translated from the DNA. The V gene is TRDV1, the J gene TRDJ1; 7 nucleotides agree with TRDD3. The CDR3 extends over 13 amino acids. The germline CDR1 and CDR2 sequences are TSWWSYY and QGS. The trim removed 8 bases at V and 8 bases at J, leaving 11 bases unmatched. The CDR3 region is CALLFPGGAKLIF. Here the CDR3 DNA reads TGTGCTCTTTTATTCCCTGGGGGCGCAAAACTCATCTTT.

This clone was recorded at least ten times. The V call is TRDV1, the J call TRDJ1, with 8 bases identical to TRDD2. Germline-derived CDR1 and CDR2 are TSWWSYY and QGS. This CDR3 spans 22 amino acids. Germline trimming cut 4 bases from V and 0 bases from J; bases unmatched to any gene: 25. The CDR3 coding sequence is TGTGCTCTTGGGGGATTAAGGCCTTCCTATATACCCCGGGGCTCGTACACCGATAAACTCATCTTT. This sequence encodes CALGGLRPSYIPRGSYTDKLIF.

This clone appeared a few times. A single base is all that separates this from a far larger clone, so a read error is likely. The sample contains more than one DNA sequence encoding this CDR3. The rearrangement uses TRDV1 and TRDJ1; TRDD3 matches at 10 bases. In the absence of a J gene in TCRdb, the DNA was matched to germline to assign it here. Germline assignment: CDR1 TSWWSYY and CDR2 QGS. V was pared by 2 bases and J by 0 bases, with 18 bases of the junction left unmatched. The length of the CDR3 is 21 residues. DNA for the CDR3: TGTGCTCTTGGGGAATGTCACCTAGACCGCGGGGGATACGGGTACACCGATAAACTCATCTTT. Its translation is CALGECHLDRGGYGYTDKLIF.

This clone has more than one count but fewer than ten. TCRdb's protein for this DNA is that of a much larger clone and differs from the translation at residue 5, likely a read error; the protein shown is the DNA translation. This chain connects TRDV2 to TRDJ1; D is tentatively TRDD2 or TRDD3 (6 bases each). Since TCRdb gives no J gene, matching the DNA to germline was used here to assign it. Between the trimmed V and J ends, which lost 5 bases and 3 bases, there was a span of 21 bases. CDR1 GEAIGNYY and CDR2 EKD come from the germline V gene. CDR3 length equals 16 residues. The CDR3 reads CACGPTGTLGADKLIF. CDR3 in DNA: TGTGCCTGTGGTCCTACTGGGACCCTCGGTGCCGATAAACTCATCTTT.

Note on this clone: This DNA translates differently at residue 20 from the TCRdb protein, which is that of a much larger clone; a read error is likely, and the protein shown is the DNA's own translation. Here the V gene is TRDV1, but the J gene went uncalled; the table's D gene call, TRDD3, was not cross checked with the DNA. Germline V gene sequence: CDR1 TSWWSYY, CDR2 QGS. The CDR3 has 22 residues. DNA of the CDR3: TGTGCTCTTGGGGAACGAGGCTCCTACGATATTTGGGGGATACAGCGCACCGATAAACCCATCTTT. Its protein product is CALGERGSYDIWGIQRTDKPIF.

This clone has only a few counts. This sequence may be a read error, since a much larger clone differs from it by one base. Other DNA sequences in this specimen translate into the identical CDR3. The rearrangement joins TRDV1 to TRDJ1; 12 bases are shared with TRDD3. CDR1 is TSWWSYY and CDR2 is QGS in the germline V gene. The CDR3 extends over 23 amino acids. The CDR3 DNA is TGTGCTCTTGGGGAAGCGAGGGTCCTTCCTACGAGACCTGGGGGATACGGGGCCGACAAACTCATCTTT. This translates into CALGEARVLPTRPGGYGADKLIF.

This clone was recorded many times. The chain combines TRDV1 with TRDJ1, with D hard to call. Germline loops: CDR1 TSWWSYY, CDR2 QGS. The CDR3 is made up of 14 amino acids. V shed 6 bases and J shed 1 base, with 12 bases lying between them. The CDR3 spells CALGTIKITDKLIF. CDR3 nucleotides: TGTGCTCTTGGAACTATTAAGATCACCGATAAACTCATCTTT.

With regard to this clone: This likely stems from a read error, as it lies one base from a far larger clone. Other DNA sequences from this sample encode an identical CDR3 as well. J is TRDJ1 and V is TRDV1, with D possibly matching TRDD3 (6 bases). In the absence of a J gene in TCRdb, the DNA was matched to germline to assign it here. Between the trimmed V and J ends, which lost 3 bases and 8 bases, there was a span of 19 bases. CDR1 TSWWSYY and CDR2 QGS come from the germline V gene. CDR3 size: 15 residues. The CDR3 DNA reads as TGTGCTCTTGGGGACCTCCACCATGGGGGCGACAAACTCATCTTT. This encodes CALGDLHHGGDKLIF.

This clone occurred a few times. With a far larger clone one base away, a read error is the likely cause. Other DNA sequences in this specimen translate into the identical CDR3. The chain carries TRDV1 and TRDJ3; 11 nucleotides line up with TRDD3. No J segment appears in TCRdb, so it was assigned here by matching the sequence to germline. The V gene's germline CDR1 is TSWWSYY and CDR2 QGS. There are 27 residues in the CDR3. The CDR3 DNA sequence: TGTGCTCTTGGAAGGGCTCCTTTTAATTTCTGGGGGATACACGACAGTCACTCCTCCTGGGACACCCGTCAGATGTTTTTC. The encoded protein is CALGRAPFNFWGIHDSHSSWDTRQMFF.

This clone showed up many times. The V call is TRDV1, the J call TRDJ1; 10 positions agree with TRDD3. Germline CDR1 TSWWSYY, CDR2 QGS. The CDR3 spans 19 residues. J was trimmed by 1 base and V by 0 bases; bases with no gene match: 11. CDR3 residues: CALGELPTLGDWCTDKLIF. The CDR3 DNA is TGTGCTCTTGGGGAACTCCCAACACTGGGGGATTGGTGCACCGATAAACTCATCTTT.

This clone was observed a few times. TCRdb assigns this DNA the protein of a much larger clone, which departs from its translation at residue 14; this likely reflects a read error, and the protein shown comes from translating the DNA. The genes are TRDV1 and TRDJ1, with D perhaps matching TRDD3 (9 bases). Trimming pared 5 bases from V and 0 bases from J, leaving 31 bases between. CDR1 is TSWWSYY and CDR2 is QGS in the germline V gene. This CDR3 comprises 21 residues. The CDR3 region is CALGTSFLQAYWGTYTDKLIF. In nucleotides, the CDR3 is TGTGCTCTTGGGACTAGCTTCCTACAGGCCTACTGGGGGACTTACACCGATAAACTCATCTTT.

For this clone: A read error likely explains why the TCRdb protein, taken from a much larger clone, differs from this DNA's translation at residue 3; the protein shown is translated from the DNA. The J gene is TRDJ1, the V gene TRDV2, with 7 bases lining up with TRDD3. The J gene is absent in TCRdb and was assigned here via DNA matching to germline. Germline loops: CDR1 GEAIGNYY, CDR2 EKD. This CDR3 comprises 17 residues. CDR3 DNA: TGTGCCTATGACACTCAATACTGGGGCAGAGACGACGATAAACTCATCTTT. The encoded protein is CAYDTQYWGRDDDKLIF.

This clone was found many times. This sample also contains other DNA sequences that code for the same CDR3. The J gene is TRDJ1, the V gene TRDV1; 9 bases map to TRDD3. This CDR3 has 22 residues. V dropped 2 bases and J dropped 1; count of bases not matched to a gene: 23. Per germline, CDR1 TSWWSYY and CDR2 QGS. CDR3 nucleotides: TGTGCTCTTGGGGAAAAGTTCCCGGAGTGGGGGATATCGGGTTTAGTCACCGATAAACTCATCTTT. Amino acid sequence: CALGEKFPEWGISGLVTDKLIF.

This clone turned up a few times. This probably arose from a read error, given a far larger clone one base away. The sample contains more than one DNA sequence encoding this CDR3. The chain joins TRDV1 to TRDJ1, with 9 nucleotides matching TRDD3. Because TCRdb records no J gene, it was assigned here through a match of the DNA to germline. Germline-derived CDR1 and CDR2 are TSWWSYY and QGS. The CDR3 has 20 residues. CDR3 nucleotide sequence: TGTGCCCTTAATTACCCCAATCTGAGTACTGGGGGAAAAGACACCGATAAACTCATCTTT. This encodes CALNYPNLSTGGKDTDKLIF.

This clone occurred a few times. This sequence may be a read error, since a much larger clone differs from it by one base. The chain uses TRDV1 and TRDJ1; possibly TRDD3 for D (5 bases). TCRdb carries no J gene annotation; the J gene was assigned here by matching the DNA with germline. The CDR3 consists of 16 residues. Per the germline V gene, CDR1 is TSWWSYY and CDR2 is QGS. CDR3 region: CALGSLAGGYTDKLIF. The CDR3 region has the DNA TGCGCTCTTGGGTCCCTTGCCGGGGGGTACACCGATAAACTCATCTTT.

V and J are TRDV1 and TRDJ1; D perhaps matches TRDD3 (7 bases). TCRdb records no J gene; here it was assigned by comparing the DNA to germline. Germline V gene lookup returns CDR1 TSWWSYY and CDR2 QGS. The V gene lost 4 bases and the J gene lost 0 bases, with 27 bases spanning the gap. The CDR3 runs to 20 residues. CDR3 sequence (DNA): TGTGCTCTTGGGGGAACCTTCCCCGTCACCTCCGGGGGATACACCGATAAACTCATCTTT. Translating gives CALGGTFPVTSGGYTDKLIF.

On this clone: A far larger clone differs by one base, so this is likely a read error. The sample contains more than one DNA sequence encoding this CDR3. The J gene is TRDJ1, the V gene TRDV1; 11 nucleotides agree with TRDD3. The J gene is not listed in TCRdb, so it was assigned here from a DNA match to germline. With 2 bases clipped from V and 10 bases from J, the junction kept 12 bases outside the gene matches. The CDR3 has 16 amino acids. Germline-derived CDR1 and CDR2 are TSWWSYY and QGS. CDR3 region: CALGELALLGDTGLIF. In nucleotides, the CDR3 is TGTGCTCTTGGGGAATTGGCTTTGCTGGGGGATACAGGACTCATCTTT.

This clone was seen more than once but under ten times. For this DNA, TCRdb reports the protein of a much larger clone, which diverges at residue 13, most likely from a read error; the protein presented here is translated directly from the DNA. CDR3 amino acids: CALGELPFWTDKPIF. The CDR3 region has the DNA TGTGCTCTTGGGGAACTTCCATTTTGGACCGATAAACCCATCTTT. The V gene is given as TRDV1, and no J gene call is available. Germline V lookup: CDR1 TSWWSYY, CDR2 QGS. The CDR3 runs 15 residues.

About this clone itself: Translating this DNA gives a protein that differs at residue 15 from the TCRdb one, which belongs to a much larger clone; a read error is likely, and the protein shown is this translation. J is TRDJ1 and V is TRDV2; a possible D gene is TRDD3 (5 bases). TCRdb is silent on the J gene; assignment here came from matching the DNA to germline. CDR3 length: 19 residues. Germline V gene data show CDR1 as GEAIGNYY and CDR2 as EKD. DNA for the CDR3: TGTGCCTGTGACACCGTGGGCGTAAAGGGATCTGCGTACACCAATAAACTCATCTTT. Its translation: CACDTVGVKGSAYTNKLIF.

This clone was observed a few times. This probably arose from a read error, given a far larger clone one base away. The sample holds other DNA sequences that translate to the same CDR3. CDR3 sequence: CAFISRITRGGKLIF. CDR3 coding DNA: TGCGCCTTTATCTCACGTATCACTCGAGGGGGAAAACTCATCTTT. The V and J genes are TRDV3 and TRDJ1, with D perhaps matching TRDD3 (6 bases). The J gene was not available in TCRdb and was assigned here by matching the DNA to germline segments. Per the germline V gene, CDR1 is TVYSNPD and CDR2 is GDNSRS (reference sequence). The CDR3 runs to 15 residues.

With respect to this clone: The TCRdb record carries a much larger clone's protein, which differs from this DNA's translation at residue 20; a read error is the likely cause, and the protein listed here is the DNA translation. The rearrangement uses TRDV2 and TRDJ1, with 12 bases matching TRDD3. Here the J gene was assigned by germline matching of the DNA, as TCRdb has none. Germline CDR1 GEAIGNYY, CDR2 EKD. The CDR3 runs to 23 residues. The CDR3, as DNA: TGTGCCTGTGACCCACGGATACTACTTCCTCCTTGTACTGGGGGATACATCGCCGATGAACTCATCTTT. This encodes CACDPRILLPPCTGGYIADELIF.

This clone showed up just a few times. The protein held in TCRdb is that of a much larger clone and does not match this DNA's translation at residue 5, likely because of a read error; the protein shown is translated from the DNA. The V gene is TRDV1, the J gene TRDJ1, with TRDD3 identical over 7 bases. No J gene was available from TCRdb, and it was assigned here by a germline match of the DNA. Germline V gene lookup returns CDR1 TSWWSYY and CDR2 QGS. Trimming at V came to 4 bases and at J to 2 bases, leaving 13 bases not matched to a gene. The CDR3 extends over 17 amino acids. Here the CDR3 DNA reads TGTGCTCTTGGGGGCATTATAACCGTACTGGGGACCGATAAACTCATCTTT. It yields the protein CALGGIITVLGTDKLIF.